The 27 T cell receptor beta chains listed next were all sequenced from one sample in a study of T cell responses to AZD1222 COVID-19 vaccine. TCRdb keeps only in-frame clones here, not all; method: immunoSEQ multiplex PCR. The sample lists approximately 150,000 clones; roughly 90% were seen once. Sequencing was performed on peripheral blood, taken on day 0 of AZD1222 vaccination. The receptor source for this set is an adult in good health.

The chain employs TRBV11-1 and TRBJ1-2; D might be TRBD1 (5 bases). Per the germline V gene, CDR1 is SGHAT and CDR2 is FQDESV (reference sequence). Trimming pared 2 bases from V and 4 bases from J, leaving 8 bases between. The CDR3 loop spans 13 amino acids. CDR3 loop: CASSLKGTYGYTF. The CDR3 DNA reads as TGTGCCAGCAGCTTAAAGGGGACCTATGGCTACACCTTC.

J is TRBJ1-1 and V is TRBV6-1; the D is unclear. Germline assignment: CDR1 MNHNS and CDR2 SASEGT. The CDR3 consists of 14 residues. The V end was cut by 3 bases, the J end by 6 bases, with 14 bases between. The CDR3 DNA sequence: TGTGCCAGCAGTGATAGGGCCCGAACGTCTGAAGCTTTCTTT. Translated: CASSDRARTSEAFF.

CDR3 DNA sequence: TGTGCCAGCAGTGCACATAACCCTGGGGCCTACGAGCAGTACTTC. Protein sequence: CASSAHNPGAYEQYF. V and J are TRBV25-1 and TRBJ2-7; D is uncertain. The CDR3 runs 15 residues. Trimming removed 4 bases at V and 2 bases at J, with 15 bases between. The germline gives CDR1 MGHDK, CDR2 SYGVNS.

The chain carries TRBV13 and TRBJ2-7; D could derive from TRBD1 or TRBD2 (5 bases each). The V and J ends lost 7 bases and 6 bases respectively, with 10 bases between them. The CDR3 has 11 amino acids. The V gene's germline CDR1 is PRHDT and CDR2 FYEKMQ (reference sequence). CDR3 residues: CASKAGGEQYF. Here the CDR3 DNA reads TGTGCCAGCAAGGCTGGGGGCGAGCAGTACTTC.

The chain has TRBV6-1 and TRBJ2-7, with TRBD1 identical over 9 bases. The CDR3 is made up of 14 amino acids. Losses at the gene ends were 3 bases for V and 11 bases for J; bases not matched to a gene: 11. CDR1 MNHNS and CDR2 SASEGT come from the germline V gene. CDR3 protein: CASSDFRAGTGKYF. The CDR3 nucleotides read TGTGCCAGCAGTGATTTCCGGGCCGGGACAGGGAAGTACTTC.

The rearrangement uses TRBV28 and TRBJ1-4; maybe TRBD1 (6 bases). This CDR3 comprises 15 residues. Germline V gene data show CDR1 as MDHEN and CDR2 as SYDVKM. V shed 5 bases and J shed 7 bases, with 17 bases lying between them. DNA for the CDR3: TGTGCCAGCAGTGGCGTGGGGGCTGTCGCTGAAAAACTGTTTTTT. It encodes CASSGVGAVAEKLFF.

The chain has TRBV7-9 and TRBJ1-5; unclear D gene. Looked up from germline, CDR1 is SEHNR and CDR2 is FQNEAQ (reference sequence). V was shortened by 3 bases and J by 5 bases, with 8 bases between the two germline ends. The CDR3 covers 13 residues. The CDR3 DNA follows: TGTGCCAGCAGCTTGGGCCCTGATCAGCCCCAGCATTTT. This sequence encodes CASSLGPDQPQHF.

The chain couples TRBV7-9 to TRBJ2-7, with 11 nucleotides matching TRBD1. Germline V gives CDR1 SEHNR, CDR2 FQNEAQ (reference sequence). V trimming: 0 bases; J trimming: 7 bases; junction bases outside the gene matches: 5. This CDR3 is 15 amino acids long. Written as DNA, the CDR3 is TGTGCCAGCAGCTTAGCGGCCCGGGACAGGGGGGAGCAGTACTTC. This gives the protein CASSLAARDRGEQYF.

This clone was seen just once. CDR3 sequence (DNA): TGTGCCAGCAGCCAAGATGTGGGGGAAGATACGCAGTATTTT. Protein product: CASSQDVGEDTQYF. This sequence joins TRBV4-2 and TRBJ2-3, with D possibly called TRBD1 or TRBD2 (5 bases each). The length of the CDR3 is 14 residues. Germline CDR1 reads LGHNA; CDR2 reads YNFKEQ. V dropped 0 bases and J dropped 5 bases, with 9 bases sitting between them.

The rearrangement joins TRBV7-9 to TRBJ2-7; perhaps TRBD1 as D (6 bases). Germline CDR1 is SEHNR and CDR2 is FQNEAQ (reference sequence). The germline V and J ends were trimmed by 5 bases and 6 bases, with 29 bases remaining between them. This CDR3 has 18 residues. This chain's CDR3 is CASSPKWTKRGSRREQYF. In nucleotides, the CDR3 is TGTGCCAGCAGCCCCAAATGGACAAAGAGGGGGTCGAGGCGCGAGCAGTACTTC.

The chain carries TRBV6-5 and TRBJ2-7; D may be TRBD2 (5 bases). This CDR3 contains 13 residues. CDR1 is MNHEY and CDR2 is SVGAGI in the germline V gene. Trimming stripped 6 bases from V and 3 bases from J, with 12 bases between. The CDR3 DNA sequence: TGTGCCAGCAGCTACGCTCGGGGCTACGAGCAGTACTTC. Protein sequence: CASSYARGYEQYF.

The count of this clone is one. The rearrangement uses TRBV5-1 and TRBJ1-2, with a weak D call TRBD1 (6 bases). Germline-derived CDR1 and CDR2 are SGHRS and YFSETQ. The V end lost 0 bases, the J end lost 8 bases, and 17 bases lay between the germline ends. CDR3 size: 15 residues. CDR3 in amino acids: CASSLGQETSWGYTF. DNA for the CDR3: TGCGCCAGCAGCTTGGGACAGGAGACCTCTTGGGGCTACACCTTC.

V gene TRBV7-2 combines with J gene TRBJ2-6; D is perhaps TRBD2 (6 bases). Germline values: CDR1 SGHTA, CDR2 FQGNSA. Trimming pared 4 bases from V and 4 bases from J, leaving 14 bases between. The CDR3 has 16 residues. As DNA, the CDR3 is TGTGCCAGCAGCTCCAGGAGGGAGTCCGGGGCCAACGTCCTGACTTTC. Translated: CASSSRRESGANVLTF.

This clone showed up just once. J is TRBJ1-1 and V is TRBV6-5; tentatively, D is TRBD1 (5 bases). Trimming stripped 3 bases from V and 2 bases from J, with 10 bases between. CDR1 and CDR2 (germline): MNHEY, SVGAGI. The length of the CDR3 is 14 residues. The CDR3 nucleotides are TGTGCCAGCAGTTATTGGGGGACTAACACTGAAGCTTTCTTT. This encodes CASSYWGTNTEAFF.

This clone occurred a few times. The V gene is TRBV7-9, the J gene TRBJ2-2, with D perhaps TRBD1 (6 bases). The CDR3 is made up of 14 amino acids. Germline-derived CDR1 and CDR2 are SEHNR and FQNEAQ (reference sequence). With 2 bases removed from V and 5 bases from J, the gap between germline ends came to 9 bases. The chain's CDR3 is CASSLQTGTGELFF. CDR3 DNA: TGTGCCAGCAGCTTACAGACAGGTACCGGGGAGCTGTTTTTT.

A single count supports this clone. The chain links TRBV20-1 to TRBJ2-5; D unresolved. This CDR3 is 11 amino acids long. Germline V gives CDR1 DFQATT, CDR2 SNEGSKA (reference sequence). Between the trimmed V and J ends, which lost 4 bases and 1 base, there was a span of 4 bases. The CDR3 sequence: CSATPQETQYF. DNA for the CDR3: TGCAGTGCTACCCCCCAAGAGACCCAGTACTTC.

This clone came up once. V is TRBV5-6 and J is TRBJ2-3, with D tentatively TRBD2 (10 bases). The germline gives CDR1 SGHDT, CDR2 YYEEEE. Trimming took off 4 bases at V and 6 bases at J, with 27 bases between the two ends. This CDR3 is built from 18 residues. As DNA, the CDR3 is TGTGCCAGCAGCCACGGGACAGGGCCCAGCGGGGGGGCGGATACGCAGTATTTT. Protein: CASSHGTGPSGGADTQYF.

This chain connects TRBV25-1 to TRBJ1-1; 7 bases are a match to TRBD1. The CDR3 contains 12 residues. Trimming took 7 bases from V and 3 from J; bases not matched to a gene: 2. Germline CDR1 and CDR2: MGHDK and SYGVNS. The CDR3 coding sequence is TGTGCCAGCAAGGGACAGCACACTGAAGCTTTCTTT. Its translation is CASKGQHTEAFF.

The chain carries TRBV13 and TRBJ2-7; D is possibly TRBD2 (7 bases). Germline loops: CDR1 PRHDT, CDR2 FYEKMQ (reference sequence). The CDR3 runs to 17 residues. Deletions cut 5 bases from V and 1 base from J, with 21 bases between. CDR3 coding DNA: TGTGCCAGCAGCCTCCGAGGGGGGGACGTTACTTCCTACGAGCAGTACTTC. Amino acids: CASSLRGGDVTSYEQYF.

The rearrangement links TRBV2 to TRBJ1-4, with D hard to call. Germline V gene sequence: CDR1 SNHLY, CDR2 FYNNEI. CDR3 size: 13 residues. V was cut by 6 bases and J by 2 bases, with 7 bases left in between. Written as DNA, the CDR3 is TGTGCCAGCAGCTCTAGGACTAATGAAAAACTGTTTTTT. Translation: CASSSRTNEKLFF. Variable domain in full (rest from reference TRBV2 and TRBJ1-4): EPEVTQTPSHQVTQMGQEVILRCVPISNHLYFYWYRQILGQKVEFLVSFYNNEISEKSEIFDDQFSVERPDGSNFTLKIRSTKLEDSAMYFCASSSRTNEKLFFGSGTQLSVL.

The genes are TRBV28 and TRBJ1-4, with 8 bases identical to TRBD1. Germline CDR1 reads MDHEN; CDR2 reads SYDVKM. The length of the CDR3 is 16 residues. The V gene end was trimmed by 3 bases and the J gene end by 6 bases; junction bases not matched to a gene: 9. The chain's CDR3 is CASSLYRGGFDEKLFF. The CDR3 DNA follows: TGTGCCAGCAGTTTGTACAGGGGGGGATTTGATGAAAAACTGTTTTTT.

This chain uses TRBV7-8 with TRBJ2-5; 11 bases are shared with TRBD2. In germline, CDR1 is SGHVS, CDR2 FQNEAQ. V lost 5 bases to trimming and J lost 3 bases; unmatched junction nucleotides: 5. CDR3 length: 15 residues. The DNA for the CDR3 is TGTGCCAGCAGCACAATAGCGGGGGGGAAAGAGACCCAGTACTTC. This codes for CASSTIAGGKETQYF. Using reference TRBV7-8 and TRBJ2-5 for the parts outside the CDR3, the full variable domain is GAGVSQSPRYKVAKRGQDVALRCDPISGHVSLFWYQQALGQGPEFLTYFQNEAQLDKSGLPSDRFFAERPEGSVSTLKIQRTQQEDSAVYLCASSTIAGGKETQYFGPGTRLLVL.

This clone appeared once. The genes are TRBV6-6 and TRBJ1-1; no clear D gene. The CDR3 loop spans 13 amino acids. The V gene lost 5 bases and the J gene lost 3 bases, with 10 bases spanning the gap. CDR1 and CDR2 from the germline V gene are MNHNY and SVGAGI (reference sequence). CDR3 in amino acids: CASSPRVDTEAFF. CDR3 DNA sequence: TGTGCCAGCAGTCCCCGCGTGGACACTGAAGCTTTCTTT.

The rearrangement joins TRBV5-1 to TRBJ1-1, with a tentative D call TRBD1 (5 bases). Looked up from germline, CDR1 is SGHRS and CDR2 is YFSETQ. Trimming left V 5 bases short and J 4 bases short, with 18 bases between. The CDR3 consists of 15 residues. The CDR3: CASRTRDSGGTEAFF. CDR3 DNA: TGCGCCAGCAGGACTAGGGACTCGGGGGGCACTGAAGCTTTCTTT. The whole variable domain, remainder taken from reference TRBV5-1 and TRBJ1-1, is KAGVTQTPRYLIKTRGQQVTLSCSPISGHRSVSWYQQTPGQGLQFLFEYFSETQRNKGNFPGRFSGRQFSNSRSEMNVSTLELGDSALYLCASRTRDSGGTEAFFGQGTRLTVV.

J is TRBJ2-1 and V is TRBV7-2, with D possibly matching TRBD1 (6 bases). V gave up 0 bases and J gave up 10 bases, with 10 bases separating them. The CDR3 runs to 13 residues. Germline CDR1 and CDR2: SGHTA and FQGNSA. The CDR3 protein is CASSLAVGHEQFF. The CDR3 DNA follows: TGTGCCAGCAGCTTAGCAGTGGGACACGAGCAGTTCTTC.

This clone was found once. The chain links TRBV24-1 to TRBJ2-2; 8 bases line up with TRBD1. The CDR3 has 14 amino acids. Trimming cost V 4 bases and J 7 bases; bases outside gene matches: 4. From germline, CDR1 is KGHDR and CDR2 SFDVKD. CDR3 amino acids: CATSETGENGELFF. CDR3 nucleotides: TGTGCCACCAGTGAGACAGGGGAAAACGGGGAGCTGTTTTTT.

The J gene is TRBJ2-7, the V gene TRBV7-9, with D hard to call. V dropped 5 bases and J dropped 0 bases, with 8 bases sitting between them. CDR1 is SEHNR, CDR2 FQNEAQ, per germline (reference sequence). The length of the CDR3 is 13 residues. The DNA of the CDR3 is TGTGCCAGCAGCCCCGGCATCTCCTACGAGCAGTACTTC. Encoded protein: CASSPGISYEQYF.